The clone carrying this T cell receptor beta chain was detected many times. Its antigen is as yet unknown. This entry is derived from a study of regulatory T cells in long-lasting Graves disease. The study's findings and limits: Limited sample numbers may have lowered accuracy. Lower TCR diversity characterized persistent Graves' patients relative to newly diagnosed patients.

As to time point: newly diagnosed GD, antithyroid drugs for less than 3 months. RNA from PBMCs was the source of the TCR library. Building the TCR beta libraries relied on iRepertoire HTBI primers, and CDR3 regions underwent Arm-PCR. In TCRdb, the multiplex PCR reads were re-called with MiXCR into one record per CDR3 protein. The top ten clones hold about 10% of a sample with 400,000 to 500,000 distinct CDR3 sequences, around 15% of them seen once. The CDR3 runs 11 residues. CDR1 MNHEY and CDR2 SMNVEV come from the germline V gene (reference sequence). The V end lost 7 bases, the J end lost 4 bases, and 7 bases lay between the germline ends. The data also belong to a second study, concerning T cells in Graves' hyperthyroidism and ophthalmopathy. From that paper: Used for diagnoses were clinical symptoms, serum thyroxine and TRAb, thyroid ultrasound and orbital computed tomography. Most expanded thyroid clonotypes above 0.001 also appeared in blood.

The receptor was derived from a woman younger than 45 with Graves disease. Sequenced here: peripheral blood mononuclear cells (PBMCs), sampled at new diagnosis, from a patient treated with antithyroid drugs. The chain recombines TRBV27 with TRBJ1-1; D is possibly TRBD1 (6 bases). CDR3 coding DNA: TGTGCCAGCATAGGGGGCACTGAAGCTTTCTTT. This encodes CASIGGTEAFF.